Presented here are 8 T cell receptor beta chains from one specimen sequenced in a study of identical twins. TCRdb analysed the 5' RACE reads with MiXCR anew, one entry per CDR3 protein. Here the sample spans 450,000 or so distinct CDR3 sequences, 20% to 25% being singletons. These same records also appear under a second study, on T cells expressing NK-cell markers.

Material: CD4+ T cells sorted from blood. These receptor sequences come from a woman aged 18-29 years in good health.

This chain links TRBV7-2 with TRBJ2-5, with 9 bases identical to TRBD1. V dropped 0 bases and J dropped 6; count of bases not matched to a gene: 5. Per the germline V gene, CDR1 is SGHTA and CDR2 is FQGNSA. The CDR3 has 15 residues. DNA for the CDR3: TGTGCCAGCAGCTTAGCGGGACAGGGTCTTCAGACCCAGTACTTC. It translates to CASSLAGQGLQTQYF.

The chain uses TRBV12-3 or TRBV12-4 and TRBJ1-1; 10 bases fit TRBD1. V lost 5 bases, J lost 5 bases, and 5 bases stayed unmatched. This CDR3 spans 14 amino acids. This CDR3 reads CASSPTGGMTEAFF. The DNA for the CDR3 is TGTGCCAGCAGTCCGACAGGGGGCATGACTGAAGCTTTCTTT.

The gene calls are TRBV3-1 and TRBJ1-5; D is possibly TRBD1 (5 bases). V shed 1 base and J shed 4 bases, with 11 bases lying between them. Looked up from germline, CDR1 is LGHDT and CDR2 is YNNKEL (reference sequence). CDR3 size: 15 residues. CDR3 DNA sequence: TGTGCCAGCAGCCAAGGGATCGCAGGGAATCAGCCCCAGCATTTT. This encodes CASSQGIAGNQPQHF.

This chain uses TRBV6-2 or TRBV6-3 with TRBJ1-1; D unclear. Germline V gene lookup returns CDR1 MNHEY and CDR2 SVGEGT. Trimming removed 8 bases from V and 6 bases from J, with 13 bases in between. This CDR3 has 12 amino acids. CDR3: CASREGFAEAFF. CDR3 bases: TGTGCCAGCCGGGAAGGGTTCGCTGAAGCTTTCTTT.

The chain employs TRBV29-1 and TRBJ2-1; D is ambiguous. The ends were cut back, 6 bases at V and 3 bases at J, with 12 bases in the middle. This CDR3 is built from 13 residues. Looked up from germline, CDR1 is SQVTM and CDR2 is ANQGSEA. The CDR3 is CSVGIAHYNEQFF. The CDR3 DNA follows: TGCAGCGTAGGAATAGCCCACTACAATGAGCAGTTCTTC.

This sequence joins TRBV4-2 and TRBJ1-1; D is unclear. Germline V gene data show CDR1 as LGHNA and CDR2 as YNFKEQ. Trimming left V 1 base short and J 5 bases short, with 8 bases between. This CDR3 is 13 amino acids long. The CDR3 nucleotides are TGTGCCAGCAGCCAAGGAAGCGTTACTGAAGCTTTCTTT. Its protein product is CASSQGSVTEAFF.

V is TRBV5-1 and J is TRBJ2-3; the D call may be TRBD1 or TRBD2 (5 bases each). Trimming cost V 1 base and J 0 bases, with 9 bases left between them. CDR1 and CDR2 from the germline V gene are SGHRS and YFSETQ. This CDR3 is 15 amino acids long. The CDR3 spells CASSLSRGSTDTQYF. The CDR3, as DNA: TGCGCCAGCAGCTTGTCCCGGGGCAGCACAGATACGCAGTATTTT.

The J gene is TRBJ2-1, the V gene TRBV18; D is undetermined. Germline V lookup: CDR1 KGHSH, CDR2 LQKENI. This CDR3 spans 14 amino acids. The V end lost 6 bases, the J end lost 10 bases, and 19 bases lay between the germline ends. This chain's CDR3 is CASSPATRKGEQFF. Written as DNA, the CDR3 is TGTGCCAGCTCCCCAGCTACCCGGAAGGGAGAGCAGTTCTTC.